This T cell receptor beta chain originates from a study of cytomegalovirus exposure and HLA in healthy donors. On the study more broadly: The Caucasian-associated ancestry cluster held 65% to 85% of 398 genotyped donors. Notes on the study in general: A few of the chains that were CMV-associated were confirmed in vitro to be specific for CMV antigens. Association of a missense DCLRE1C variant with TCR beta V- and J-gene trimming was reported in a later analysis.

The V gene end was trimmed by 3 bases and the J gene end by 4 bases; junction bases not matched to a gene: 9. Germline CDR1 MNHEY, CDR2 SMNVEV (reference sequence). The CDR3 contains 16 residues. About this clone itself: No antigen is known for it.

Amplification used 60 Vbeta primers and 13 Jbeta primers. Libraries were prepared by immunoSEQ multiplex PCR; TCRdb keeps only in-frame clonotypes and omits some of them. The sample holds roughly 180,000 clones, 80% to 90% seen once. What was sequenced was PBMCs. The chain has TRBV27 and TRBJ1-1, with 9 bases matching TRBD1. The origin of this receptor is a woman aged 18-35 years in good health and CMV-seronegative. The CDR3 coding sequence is TGTGCCAGCAGTTTGGGACAGGGTCAGGTGTTCACTGAAGCTTTCTTT. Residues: CASSLGQGQVFTEAFF.